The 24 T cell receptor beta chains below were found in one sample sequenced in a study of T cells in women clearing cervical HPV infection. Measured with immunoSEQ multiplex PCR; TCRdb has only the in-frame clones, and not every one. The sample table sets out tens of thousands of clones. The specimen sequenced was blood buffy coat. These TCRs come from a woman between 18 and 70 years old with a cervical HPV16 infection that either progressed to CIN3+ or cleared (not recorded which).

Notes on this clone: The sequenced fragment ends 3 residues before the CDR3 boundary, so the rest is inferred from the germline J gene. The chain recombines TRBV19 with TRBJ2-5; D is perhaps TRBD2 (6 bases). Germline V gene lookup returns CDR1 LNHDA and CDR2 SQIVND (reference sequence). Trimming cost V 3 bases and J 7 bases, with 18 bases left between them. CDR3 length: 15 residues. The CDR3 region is CASSMPRDSRATQYF. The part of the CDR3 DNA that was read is TGTGCCAGTAGTATGCCACGGGACTCACGAGCGACC.

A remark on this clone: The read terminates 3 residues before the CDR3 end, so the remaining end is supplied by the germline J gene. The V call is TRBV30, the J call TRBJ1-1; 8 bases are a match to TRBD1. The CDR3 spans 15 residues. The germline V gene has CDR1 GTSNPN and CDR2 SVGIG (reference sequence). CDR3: CAWGADRVDPTQAFF. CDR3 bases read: TGTGCCTGGGGGGCGGACAGGGTAGACCCTACGCAG. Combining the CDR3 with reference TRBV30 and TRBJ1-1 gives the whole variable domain SQTIHQWPATLVQPVGSPLSLECTVEGTSNPNLYWYRQAAGRGLQLLFYSVGIGQISSEVPQNLSASRPQDRQFILSSKKLLLSDSGFYLCAWGADRVDPTQAFFGQGTRLTVV.

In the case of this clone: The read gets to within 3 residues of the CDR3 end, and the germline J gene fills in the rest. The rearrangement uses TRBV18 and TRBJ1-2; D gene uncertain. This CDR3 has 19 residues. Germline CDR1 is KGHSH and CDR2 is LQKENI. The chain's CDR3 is CASSPNAGLAVSSYNDYTF. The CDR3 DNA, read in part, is TGTGCCAGCTCACCAAATGCTGGACTAGCGGTGAGCTCCTACAATGAC.

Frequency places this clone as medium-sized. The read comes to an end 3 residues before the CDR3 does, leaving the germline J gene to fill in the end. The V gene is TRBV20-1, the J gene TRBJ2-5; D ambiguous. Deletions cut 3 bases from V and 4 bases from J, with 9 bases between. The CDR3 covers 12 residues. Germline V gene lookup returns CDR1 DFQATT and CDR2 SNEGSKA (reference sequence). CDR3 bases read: TGCAGTGCTAGTAGGCCGGGAGAGACC. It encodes CSASRPGET. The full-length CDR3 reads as CSASRPGETQYF.

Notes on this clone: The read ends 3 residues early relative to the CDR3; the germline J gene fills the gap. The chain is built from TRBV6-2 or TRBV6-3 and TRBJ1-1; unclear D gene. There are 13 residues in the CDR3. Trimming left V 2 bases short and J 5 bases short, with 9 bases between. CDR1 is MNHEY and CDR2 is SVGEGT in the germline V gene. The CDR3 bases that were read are TGTGCCAGCAGTTACCGCTTCCGGACTGAA. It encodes CASSYRFRTE. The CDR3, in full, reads CASSYRFRTEAFF.

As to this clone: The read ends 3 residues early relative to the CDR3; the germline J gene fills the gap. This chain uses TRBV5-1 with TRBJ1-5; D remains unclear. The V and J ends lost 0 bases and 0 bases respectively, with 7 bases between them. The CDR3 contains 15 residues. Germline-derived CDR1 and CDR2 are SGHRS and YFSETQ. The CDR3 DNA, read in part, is TGCGCCAGCAGCTTGGGGCAAAATAGCAATCAGCCC. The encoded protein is CASSLGQNSNQP. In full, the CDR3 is CASSLGQNSNQPQHF.

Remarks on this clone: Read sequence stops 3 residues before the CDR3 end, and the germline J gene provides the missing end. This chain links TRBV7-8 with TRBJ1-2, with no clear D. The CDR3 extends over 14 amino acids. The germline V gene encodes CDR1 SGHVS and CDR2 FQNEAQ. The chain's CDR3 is CASTQEVAVRGYTF. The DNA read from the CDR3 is TGTGCCAGCACCCAGGAGGTGGCAGTTAGGGGC.

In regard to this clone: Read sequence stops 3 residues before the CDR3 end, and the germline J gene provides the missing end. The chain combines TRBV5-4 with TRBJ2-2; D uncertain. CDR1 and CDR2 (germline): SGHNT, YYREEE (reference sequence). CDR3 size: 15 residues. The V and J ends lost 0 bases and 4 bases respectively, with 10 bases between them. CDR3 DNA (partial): TGTGCCAGCAGCTTGGCTCTAGACGGCACCGGGGAG. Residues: CASSLALDGTGE. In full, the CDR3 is CASSLALDGTGELFF.

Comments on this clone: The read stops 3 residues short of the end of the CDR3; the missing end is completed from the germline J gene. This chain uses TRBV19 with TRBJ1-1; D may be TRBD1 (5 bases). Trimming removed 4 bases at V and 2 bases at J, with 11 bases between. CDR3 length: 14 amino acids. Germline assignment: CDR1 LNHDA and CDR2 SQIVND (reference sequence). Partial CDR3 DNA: TGTGCCAGTAGTAGTCGGGGGTTCAACACTGAA. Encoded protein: CASSSRGFNTE. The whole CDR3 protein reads CASSSRGFNTEAFF.

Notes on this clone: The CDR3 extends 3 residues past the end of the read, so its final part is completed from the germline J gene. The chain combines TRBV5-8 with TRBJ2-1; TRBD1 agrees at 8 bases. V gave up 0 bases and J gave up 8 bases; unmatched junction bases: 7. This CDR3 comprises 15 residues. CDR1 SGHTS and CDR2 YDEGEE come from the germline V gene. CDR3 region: CASSLAGDRGHEQFF. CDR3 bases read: TGTGCCAGCAGCTTGGCCGGAGACAGGGGCCATGAG.

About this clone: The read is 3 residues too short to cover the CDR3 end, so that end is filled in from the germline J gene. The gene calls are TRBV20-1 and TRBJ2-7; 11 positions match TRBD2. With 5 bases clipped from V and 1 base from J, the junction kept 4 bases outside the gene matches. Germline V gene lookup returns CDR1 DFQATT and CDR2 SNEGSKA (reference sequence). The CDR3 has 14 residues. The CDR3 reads CSALGTSGSYEQYF. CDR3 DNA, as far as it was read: TGCAGTGCTCTCGGGACTAGCGGTTCCTACGAG.

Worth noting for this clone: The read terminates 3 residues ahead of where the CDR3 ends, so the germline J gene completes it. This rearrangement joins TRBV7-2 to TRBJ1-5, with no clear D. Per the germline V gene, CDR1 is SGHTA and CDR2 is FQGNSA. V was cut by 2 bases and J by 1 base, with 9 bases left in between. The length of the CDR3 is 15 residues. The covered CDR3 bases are TGTGCCAGCAGCTTAAATCCCGGGAGCAATCAGCCC. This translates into CASSLNPGSNQP. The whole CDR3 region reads CASSLNPGSNQPQHF. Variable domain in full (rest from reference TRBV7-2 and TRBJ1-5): GAGVSQSPSNKVTEKGKDVELRCDPISGHTALYWYRQSLGQGLEFLIYFQGNSAPDKSGLPSDRFSAERTGGSVSTLTIQRTQQEDSAVYLCASSLNPGSNQPQHFGDGTRLSIL.

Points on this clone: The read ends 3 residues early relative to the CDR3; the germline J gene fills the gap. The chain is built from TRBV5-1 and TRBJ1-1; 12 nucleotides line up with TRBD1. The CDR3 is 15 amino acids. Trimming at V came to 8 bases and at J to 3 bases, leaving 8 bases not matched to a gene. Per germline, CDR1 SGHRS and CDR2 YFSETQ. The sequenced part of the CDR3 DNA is TGCGCCAGTCTCGGGACAGGGGGCTCGTACACTGAA. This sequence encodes CASLGTGGSYTE. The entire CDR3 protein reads CASLGTGGSYTEAFF.

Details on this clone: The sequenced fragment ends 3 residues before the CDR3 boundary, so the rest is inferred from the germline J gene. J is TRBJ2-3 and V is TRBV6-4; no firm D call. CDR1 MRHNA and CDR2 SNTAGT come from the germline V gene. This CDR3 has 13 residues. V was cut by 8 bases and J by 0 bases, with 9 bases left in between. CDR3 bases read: TGTGCCAGCCGCGCAACTAGCACAGATACG. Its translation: CASRATSTDT. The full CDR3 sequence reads CASRATSTDTQYF.

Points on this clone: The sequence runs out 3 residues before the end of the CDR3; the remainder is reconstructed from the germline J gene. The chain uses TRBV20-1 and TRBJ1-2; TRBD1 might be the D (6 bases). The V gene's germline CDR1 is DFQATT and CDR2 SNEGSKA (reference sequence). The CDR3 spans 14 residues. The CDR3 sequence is CSARDLRGGVGYTF. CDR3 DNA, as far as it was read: TGCAGTGCTAGAGATCTCAGGGGTGGGGTAGGC.

CDR3 amino acids: CAWSVGVYVLYPLTEAFF. The CDR3 DNA, read in part, is TGTGCCTGGAGTGTCGGGGTTTATGTCCTTTACCCTTTGACTGAA. The chain employs TRBV30 and TRBJ1-1; D is uncertain. The read ends 3 residues shy of where the CDR3 ends; the end is completed using the germline J gene. Trimming stripped 0 bases from V and 5 bases from J, with 25 bases between. The CDR3 has 18 residues. Germline values: CDR1 GTSNPN, CDR2 SVGIG (reference sequence).

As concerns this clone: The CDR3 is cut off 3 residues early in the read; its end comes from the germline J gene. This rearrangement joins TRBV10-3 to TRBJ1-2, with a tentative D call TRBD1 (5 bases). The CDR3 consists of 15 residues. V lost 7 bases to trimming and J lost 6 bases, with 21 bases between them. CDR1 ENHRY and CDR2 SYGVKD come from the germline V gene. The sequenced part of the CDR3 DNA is TGTGCCATCAACGAAGGGTCAGGGTTTGAAGATGGC. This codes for CAINEGSGFEDG. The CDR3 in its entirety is CAINEGSGFEDGYTF.

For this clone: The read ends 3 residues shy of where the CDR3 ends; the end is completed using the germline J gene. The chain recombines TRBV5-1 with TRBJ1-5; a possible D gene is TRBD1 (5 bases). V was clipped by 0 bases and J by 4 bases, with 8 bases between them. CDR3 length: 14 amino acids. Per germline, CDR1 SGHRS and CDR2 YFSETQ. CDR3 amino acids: CASSLGGGNQPQHF. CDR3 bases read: TGCGCCAGCAGCTTGGGTGGGGGGAATCAGCCC.

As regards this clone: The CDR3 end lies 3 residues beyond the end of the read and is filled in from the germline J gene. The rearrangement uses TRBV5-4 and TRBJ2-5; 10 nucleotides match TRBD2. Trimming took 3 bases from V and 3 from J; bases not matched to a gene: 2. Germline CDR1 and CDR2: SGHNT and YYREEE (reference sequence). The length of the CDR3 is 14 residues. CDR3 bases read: TGTGCCAGCAGCTCAGCGGGGGGGAAAGAGACC. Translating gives CASSSAGGKET. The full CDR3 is CASSSAGGKETQYF.

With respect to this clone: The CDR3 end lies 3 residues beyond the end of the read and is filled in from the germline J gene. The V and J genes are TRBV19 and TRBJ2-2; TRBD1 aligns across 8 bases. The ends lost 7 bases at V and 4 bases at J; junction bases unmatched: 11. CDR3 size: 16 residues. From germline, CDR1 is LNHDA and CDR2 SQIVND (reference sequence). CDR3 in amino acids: CASTDRGPPGTGELFF. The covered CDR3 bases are TGTGCCAGTACCGACAGGGGACCACCCGGCACCGGGGAG.

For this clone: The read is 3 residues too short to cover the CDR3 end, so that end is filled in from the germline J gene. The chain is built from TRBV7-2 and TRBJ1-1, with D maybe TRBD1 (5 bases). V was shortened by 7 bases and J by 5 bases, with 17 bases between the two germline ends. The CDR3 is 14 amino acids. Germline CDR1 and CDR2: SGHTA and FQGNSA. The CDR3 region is CASKPNPGGTEAFF. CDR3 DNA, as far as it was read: TGTGCCAGCAAACCCAACCCCGGGGGGACTGAA. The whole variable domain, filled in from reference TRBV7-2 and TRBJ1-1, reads GAGVSQSPSNKVTEKGKDVELRCDPISGHTALYWYRQSLGQGLEFLIYFQGNSAPDKSGLPSDRFSAERTGGSVSTLTIQRTQQEDSAVYLCASKPNPGGTEAFFGQGTRLTVV.

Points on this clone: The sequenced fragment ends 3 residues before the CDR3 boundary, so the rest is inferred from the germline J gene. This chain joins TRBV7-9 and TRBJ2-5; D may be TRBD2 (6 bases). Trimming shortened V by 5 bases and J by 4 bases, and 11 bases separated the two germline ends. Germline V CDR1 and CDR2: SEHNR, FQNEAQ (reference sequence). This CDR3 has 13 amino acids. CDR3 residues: CASSQLGGETQYF. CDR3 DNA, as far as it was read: TGTGCCAGCAGCCAGTTGGGGGGAGAGACC.

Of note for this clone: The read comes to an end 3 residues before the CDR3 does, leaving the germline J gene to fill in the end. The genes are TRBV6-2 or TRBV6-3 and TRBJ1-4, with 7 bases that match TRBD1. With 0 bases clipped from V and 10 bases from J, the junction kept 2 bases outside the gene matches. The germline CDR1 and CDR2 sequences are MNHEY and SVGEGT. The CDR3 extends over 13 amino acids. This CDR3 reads CASSYSTGRKLFF. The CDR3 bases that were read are TGTGCCAGCAGTTACTCGACAGGGCGAAAA.

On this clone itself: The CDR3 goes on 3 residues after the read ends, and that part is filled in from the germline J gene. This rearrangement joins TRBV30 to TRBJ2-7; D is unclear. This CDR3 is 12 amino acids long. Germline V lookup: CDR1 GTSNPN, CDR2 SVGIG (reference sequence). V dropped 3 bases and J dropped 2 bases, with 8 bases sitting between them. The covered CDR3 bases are TGTGCCTGGAGCATACAAGCCTACGAG. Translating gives CAWSIQAYE. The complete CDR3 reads CAWSIQAYEQYF.